This TCR beta chain was captured by sequencing in a study of cytomegalovirus exposure and HLA in healthy donors. Study observations and caveats: In a later analysis, several top co-occurrence clusters appeared linked to parvovirus B19, influenza, CMV and Epstein-Barr virus. Judged likely to be a sequencing artifact was a cluster of highly shared sequence variants.

Researchers ran the PCR with 60 Vbeta and 13 Jbeta primers. Source study methods: About 12 million of some 80 million unique TCR beta chains were shared, per a later count. TCRdb keeps only in-frame clones here, not all; method: immunoSEQ multiplex PCR. The DNA was the basis for D and trimming; V, J and clone size are from that table. The repertoire holds over 150,000 clones, with almost 85% as singletons. In its sample, this clone was seen once. Its antigen is not identified. The CDR3 is made up of 16 amino acids. With 3 bases clipped from V and 5 bases from J, the junction kept 7 bases outside the gene matches. Germline V gene sequence: CDR1 KGHSH, CDR2 LQKENI.

The chain couples TRBV18 to TRBJ2-2, with TRBD1 identical over 9 bases. The sequencing sample was made of PBMCs. The receptor comes from a boy under 10 years old in good health and CMV-seronegative. CDR3 in amino acids: CASSPQAGTGTGELFF. CDR3 DNA: TGTGCCAGCTCACCTCAGGCCGGGACAGGGACCGGGGAGCTGTTTTTT. Full variable domain (missing parts from reference TRBV18 and TRBJ2-2): NAGVMQNPRHLVRRRGQEARLRCSPMKGHSHVYWYRQLPEEGLKFMVYLQKENIIDESGMPKERFSAEFPKEGPSILRIQQVVRGDSAAYFCASSPQAGTGTGELFFGEGSRLTVL.